This T cell receptor beta chain was recovered during a study of human T cells and chemical hapten exposure. In the study overall: Weekly diphenylcyclopropenone doses were given to patients' scalps across the approximately 24-week study.

The time point: pre-sensitization, week 0. Treatment defined: therapeutic diphenylcyclopropenone sensitization with weekly scalp DPC. Unfractionated whole blood was the source of the extracted total RNA. This clonotype was observed many times. TCRdb reanalysed the RACE reads using MiXCR and keeps one entry per CDR3 protein. This repertoire shows a few hundred thousand distinct CDR3 sequences, around 5.5% found once; its top ten account for under 9.5%. The clonotype comes from a woman between 18 and 29 years old with alopecia areata. Some clones in this sample may be carry-over from other donors' samples. The starting material was whole blood, obtained in connection with sensitization to the hapten diphenylcyclopropenone (DPC).

DNA for the CDR3: TGCAGCGTCCGGGACAGAGTCTCCTACGAGCAGTACTTC. Residues: CSVRDRVSYEQYF. The V and J genes are TRBV29-1 and TRBJ2-7; 7 nucleotides line up with TRBD1. Germline lookup yields CDR1 SQVTM and CDR2 ANQGSEA. The CDR3 contains 13 residues. The V gene end was trimmed by 6 bases and the J gene end by 0 bases; junction bases not matched to a gene: 5.